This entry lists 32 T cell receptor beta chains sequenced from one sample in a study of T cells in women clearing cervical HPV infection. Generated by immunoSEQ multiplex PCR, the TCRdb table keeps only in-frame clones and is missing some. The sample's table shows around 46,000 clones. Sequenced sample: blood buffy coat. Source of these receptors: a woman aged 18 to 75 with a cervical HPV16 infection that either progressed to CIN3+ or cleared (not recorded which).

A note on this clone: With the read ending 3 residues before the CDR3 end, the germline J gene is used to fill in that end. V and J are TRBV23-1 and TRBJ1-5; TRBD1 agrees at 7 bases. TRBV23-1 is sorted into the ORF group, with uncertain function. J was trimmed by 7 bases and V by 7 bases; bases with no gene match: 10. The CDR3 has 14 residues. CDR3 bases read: TGCGCCAGCACCTGGGACAGCCTTCCCCAGCCC. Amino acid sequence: CASTWDSLPQP. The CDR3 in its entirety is CASTWDSLPQPQHF.

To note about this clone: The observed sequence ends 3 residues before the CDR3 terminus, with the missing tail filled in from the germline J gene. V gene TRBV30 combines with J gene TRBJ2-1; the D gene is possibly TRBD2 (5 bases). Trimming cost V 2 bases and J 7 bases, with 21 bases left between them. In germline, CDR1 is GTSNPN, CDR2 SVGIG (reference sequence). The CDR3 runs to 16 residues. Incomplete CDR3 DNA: TGTGCCTGGAGTCTCCTACGGACGACACGGGGAAATGAG. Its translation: CAWSLLRTTRGNE. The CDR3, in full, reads CAWSLLRTTRGNEQFF.

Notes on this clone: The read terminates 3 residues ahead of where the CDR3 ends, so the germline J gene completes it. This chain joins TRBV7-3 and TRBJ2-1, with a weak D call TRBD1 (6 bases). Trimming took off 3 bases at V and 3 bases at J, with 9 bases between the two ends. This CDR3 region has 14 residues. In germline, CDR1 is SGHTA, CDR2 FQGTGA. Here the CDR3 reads CASSFRQDYNEQFF. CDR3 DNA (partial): TGTGCCAGCAGCTTCCGACAGGACTACAATGAG.

CDR3 bases read: TGTGCCACCCAGACCCTTACAGGGATCACTGAA. Encoded protein: CATQTLTGITE. The entire CDR3 protein is CATQTLTGITEAFF. J is TRBJ1-1 and V is TRBV19, with D tentatively TRBD1 (6 bases). The read is 3 residues too short to cover the CDR3 end, so that end is filled in from the germline J gene. This CDR3 has 14 residues. Per the germline V gene, CDR1 is LNHDA and CDR2 is SQIVND (reference sequence). V dropped 10 bases and J dropped 4 bases, with 19 bases sitting between them.

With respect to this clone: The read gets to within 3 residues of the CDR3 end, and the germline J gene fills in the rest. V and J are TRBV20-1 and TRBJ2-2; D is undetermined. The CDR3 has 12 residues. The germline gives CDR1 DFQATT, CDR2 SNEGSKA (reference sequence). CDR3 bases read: TGCAGTGTTAGCAGAACTAATGAAAAG. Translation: CSVSRTNEK. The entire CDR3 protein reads CSVSRTNEKLFF.

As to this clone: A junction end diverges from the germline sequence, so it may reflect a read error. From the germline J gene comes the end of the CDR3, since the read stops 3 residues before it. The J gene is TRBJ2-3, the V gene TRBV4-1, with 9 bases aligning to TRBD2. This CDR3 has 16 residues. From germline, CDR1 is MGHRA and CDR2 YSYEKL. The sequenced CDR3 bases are TGCACCAGCAGCCCGGGACTAGCAGTCTATTGGGATACG. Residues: CTSSPGLAVYWDT. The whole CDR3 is CTSSPGLAVYWDTQYF.

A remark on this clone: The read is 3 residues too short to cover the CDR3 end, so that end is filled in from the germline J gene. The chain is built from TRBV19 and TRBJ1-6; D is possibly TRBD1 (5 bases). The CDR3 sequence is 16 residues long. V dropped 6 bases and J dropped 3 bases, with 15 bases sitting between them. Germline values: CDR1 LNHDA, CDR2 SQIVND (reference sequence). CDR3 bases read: TGTGCCAGTAGCAAGCCCCCACAGGACTATAATTCACCC. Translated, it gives CASSKPPQDYNSP. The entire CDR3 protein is CASSKPPQDYNSPLHF.

CDR3 residues: CSARSGIAKNIQYF. Partial CDR3 DNA: TGCAGTGCTAGATCAGGGATAGCCAAAAACATT. The rearrangement uses TRBV20-1 and TRBJ2-4; D is perhaps TRBD1 (5 bases). The CDR3 goes on 3 residues after the read ends, and that part is filled in from the germline J gene. Germline CDR1 reads DFQATT; CDR2 reads SNEGSKA (reference sequence). This CDR3 region has 14 residues. V lost 2 bases, J lost 0 bases, and 8 bases lay in between.

The sequenced part of the CDR3 DNA is TGTGCCAGCAGTTACTCTGGGGCAGGGCAGCCC. Translation: CASSYSGAGQP. In full, the CDR3 reads CASSYSGAGQPQHF. The gene calls are TRBV6-2 or TRBV6-3 and TRBJ1-5; a weak D match, TRBD1 (5 bases). The read gets to within 3 residues of the CDR3 end, and the germline J gene fills in the rest. The V and J ends lost 0 bases and 7 bases respectively, with 10 bases between them. Per the germline V gene, CDR1 is MNHEY and CDR2 is SVGEGT. The CDR3 runs 14 residues.

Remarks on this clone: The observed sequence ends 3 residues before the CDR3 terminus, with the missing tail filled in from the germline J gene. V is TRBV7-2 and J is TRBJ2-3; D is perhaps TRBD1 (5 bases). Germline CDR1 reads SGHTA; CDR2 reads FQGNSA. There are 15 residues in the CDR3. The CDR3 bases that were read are TGTGCCAGCAGCCTAGTAGGGGCCGGGCAAGAGACG. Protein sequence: CASSLVGAGQET. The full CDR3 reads CASSLVGAGQETQYF. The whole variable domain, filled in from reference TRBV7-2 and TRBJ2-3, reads GAGVSQSPSNKVTEKGKDVELRCDPISGHTALYWYRQSLGQGLEFLIYFQGNSAPDKSGLPSDRFSAERTGGSVSTLTIQRTQQEDSAVYLCASSLVGAGQETQYFGPGTRLTVL.

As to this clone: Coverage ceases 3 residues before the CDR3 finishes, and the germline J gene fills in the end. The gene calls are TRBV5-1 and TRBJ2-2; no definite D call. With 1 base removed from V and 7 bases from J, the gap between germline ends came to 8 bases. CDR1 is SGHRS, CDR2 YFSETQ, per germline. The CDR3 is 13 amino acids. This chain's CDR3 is CASSLILGGELFF. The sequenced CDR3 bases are TGCGCCAGCAGCTTGATTCTAGGCGGGGAG.

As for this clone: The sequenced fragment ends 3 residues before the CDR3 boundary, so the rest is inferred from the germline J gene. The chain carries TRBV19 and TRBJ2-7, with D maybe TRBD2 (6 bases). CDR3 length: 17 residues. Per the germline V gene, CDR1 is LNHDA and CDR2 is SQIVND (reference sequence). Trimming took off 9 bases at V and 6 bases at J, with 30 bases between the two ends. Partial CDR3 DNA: TGTGCCAGAAAGGGAGGCCTACGGGGAAATCGGCTTTGCGAG. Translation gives CARKGGLRGNRLCE. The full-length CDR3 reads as CARKGGLRGNRLCEQYF.

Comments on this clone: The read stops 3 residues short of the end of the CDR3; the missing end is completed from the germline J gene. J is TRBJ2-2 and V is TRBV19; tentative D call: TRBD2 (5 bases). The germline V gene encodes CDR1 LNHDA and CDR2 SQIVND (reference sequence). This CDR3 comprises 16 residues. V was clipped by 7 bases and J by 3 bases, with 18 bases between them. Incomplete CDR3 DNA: TGTGCCAGTATCAACATTGTCGGGGTCTACACCGGGGAG. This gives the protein CASINIVGVYTGE. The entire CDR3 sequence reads CASINIVGVYTGELFF.

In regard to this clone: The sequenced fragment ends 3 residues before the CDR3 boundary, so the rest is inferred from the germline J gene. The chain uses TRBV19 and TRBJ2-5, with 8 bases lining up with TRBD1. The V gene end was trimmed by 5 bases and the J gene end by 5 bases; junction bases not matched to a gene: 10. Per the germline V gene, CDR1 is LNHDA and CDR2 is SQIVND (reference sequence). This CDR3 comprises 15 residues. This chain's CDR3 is CASSSGTGPSETQYF. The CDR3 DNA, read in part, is TGTGCCAGTAGTTCCGGGACAGGCCCGAGCGAGACC.

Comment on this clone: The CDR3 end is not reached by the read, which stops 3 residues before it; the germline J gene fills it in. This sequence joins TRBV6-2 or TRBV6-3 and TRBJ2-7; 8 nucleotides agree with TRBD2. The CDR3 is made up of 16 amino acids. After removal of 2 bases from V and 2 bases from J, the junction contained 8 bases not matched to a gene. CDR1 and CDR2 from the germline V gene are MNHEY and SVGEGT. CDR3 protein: CASSYPQRESTYEQYF. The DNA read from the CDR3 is TGTGCCAGCAGTTACCCACAGCGGGAGTCGACCTACGAG.

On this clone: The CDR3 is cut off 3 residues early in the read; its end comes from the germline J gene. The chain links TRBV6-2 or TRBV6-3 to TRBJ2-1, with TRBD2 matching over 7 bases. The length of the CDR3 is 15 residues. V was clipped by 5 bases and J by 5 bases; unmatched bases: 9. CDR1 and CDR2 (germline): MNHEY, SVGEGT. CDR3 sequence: CASSPGTTYDNEQFF. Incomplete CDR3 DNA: TGTGCCAGCAGTCCCGGGACTACCTATGACAATGAG.

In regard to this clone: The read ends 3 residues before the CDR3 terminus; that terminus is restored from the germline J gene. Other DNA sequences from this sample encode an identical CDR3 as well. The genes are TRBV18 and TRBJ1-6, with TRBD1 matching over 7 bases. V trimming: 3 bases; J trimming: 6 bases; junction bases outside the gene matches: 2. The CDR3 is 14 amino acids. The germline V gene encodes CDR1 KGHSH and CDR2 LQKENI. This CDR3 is CASSPGQSNSPLHF. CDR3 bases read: TGTGCCAGCTCACCGGGACAGTCTAATTCACCC.

CDR3 DNA, as far as it was read: TGTGCCAGCAGTGGCGATTTGCAGGGCTACAATGAG. Translated: CASSGDLQGYNE. The complete CDR3 sequence is CASSGDLQGYNEQFF. The chain combines TRBV6-1 with TRBJ2-1; TRBD1 is a possible D gene (5 bases). The CDR3 end is not reached by the read, which stops 3 residues before it; the germline J gene fills it in. Trimming removed 4 bases at V and 3 bases at J, with 13 bases between. Per the germline V gene, CDR1 is MNHNS and CDR2 is SASEGT. This CDR3 contains 15 residues.

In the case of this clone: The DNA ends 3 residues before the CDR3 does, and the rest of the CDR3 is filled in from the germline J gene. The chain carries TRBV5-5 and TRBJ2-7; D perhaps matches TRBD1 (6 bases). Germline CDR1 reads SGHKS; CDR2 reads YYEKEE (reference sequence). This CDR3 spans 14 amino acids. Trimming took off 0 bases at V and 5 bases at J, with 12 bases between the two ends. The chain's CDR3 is CASSLGGPRDEQYF. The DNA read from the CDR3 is TGTGCCAGCAGCTTGGGGGGGCCGAGGGACGAG.

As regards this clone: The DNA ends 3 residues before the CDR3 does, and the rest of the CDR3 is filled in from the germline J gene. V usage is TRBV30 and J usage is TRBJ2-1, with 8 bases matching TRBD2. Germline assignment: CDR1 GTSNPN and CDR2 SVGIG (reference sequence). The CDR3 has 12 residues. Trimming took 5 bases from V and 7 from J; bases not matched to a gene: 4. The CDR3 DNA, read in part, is TGTGCCTGGTCCGGGAGGGGGAATGAG. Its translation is CAWSGRGNE. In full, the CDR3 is CAWSGRGNEQFF.

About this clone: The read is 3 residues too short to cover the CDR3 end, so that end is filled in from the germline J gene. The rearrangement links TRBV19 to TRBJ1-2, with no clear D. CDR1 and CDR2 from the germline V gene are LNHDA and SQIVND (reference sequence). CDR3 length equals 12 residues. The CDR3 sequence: CASSNEVYDYTF. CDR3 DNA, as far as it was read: TGTGCCAGTAGTAACGAAGTCTACGAC.

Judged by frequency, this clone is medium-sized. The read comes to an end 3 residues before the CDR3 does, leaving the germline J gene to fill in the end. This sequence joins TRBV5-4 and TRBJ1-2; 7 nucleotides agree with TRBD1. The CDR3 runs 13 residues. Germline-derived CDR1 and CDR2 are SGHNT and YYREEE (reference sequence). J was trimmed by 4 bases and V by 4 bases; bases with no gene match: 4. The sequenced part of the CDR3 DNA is TGTGCCAGCAGCACGGGACAGTTCTATGGC. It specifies CASSTGQFYG. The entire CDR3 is CASSTGQFYGYTF.

This chain's CDR3 is CASSRVTEAFF. Partial CDR3 DNA: TGTGCCAGCAGCCGGGTCACTGAA. The chain is built from TRBV5-6 and TRBJ1-1; D is unresolved. The CDR3 end lies 3 residues beyond the end of the read and is filled in from the germline J gene. V lost 4 bases to trimming and J lost 4 bases, with 5 bases between them. The germline gives CDR1 SGHDT, CDR2 YYEEEE. There are 11 residues in the CDR3.

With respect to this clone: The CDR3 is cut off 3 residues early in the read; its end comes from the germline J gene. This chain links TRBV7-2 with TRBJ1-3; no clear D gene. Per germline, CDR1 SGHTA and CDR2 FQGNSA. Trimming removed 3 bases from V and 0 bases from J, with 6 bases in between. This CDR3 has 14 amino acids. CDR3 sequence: CASSFQDSGNTIYF. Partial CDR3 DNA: TGTGCCAGCAGCTTCCAGGACTCTGGAAACACC.

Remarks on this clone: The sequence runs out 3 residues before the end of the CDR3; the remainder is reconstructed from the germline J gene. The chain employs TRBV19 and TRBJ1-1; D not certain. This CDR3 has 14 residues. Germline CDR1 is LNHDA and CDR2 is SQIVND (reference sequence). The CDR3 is CASSILDIGAQAFF. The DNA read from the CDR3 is TGTGCCAGTAGTATCCTAGATATCGGAGCCCAA.

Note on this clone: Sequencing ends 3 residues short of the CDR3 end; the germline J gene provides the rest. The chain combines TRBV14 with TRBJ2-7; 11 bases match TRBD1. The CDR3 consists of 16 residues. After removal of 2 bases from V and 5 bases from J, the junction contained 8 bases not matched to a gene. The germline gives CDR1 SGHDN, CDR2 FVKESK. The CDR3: CASSQILGQGVHEQYF. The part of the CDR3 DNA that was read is TGTGCCAGCAGCCAAATCCTGGGACAGGGGGTCCACGAG.

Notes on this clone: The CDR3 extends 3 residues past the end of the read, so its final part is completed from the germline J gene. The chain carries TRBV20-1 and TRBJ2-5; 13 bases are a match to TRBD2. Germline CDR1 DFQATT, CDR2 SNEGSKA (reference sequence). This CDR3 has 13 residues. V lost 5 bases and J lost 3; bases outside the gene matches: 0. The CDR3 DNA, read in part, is TGCAGTGCTGGGACTAGCGGGGAAGAGACC. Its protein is CSAGTSGEET. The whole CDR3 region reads CSAGTSGEETQYF.

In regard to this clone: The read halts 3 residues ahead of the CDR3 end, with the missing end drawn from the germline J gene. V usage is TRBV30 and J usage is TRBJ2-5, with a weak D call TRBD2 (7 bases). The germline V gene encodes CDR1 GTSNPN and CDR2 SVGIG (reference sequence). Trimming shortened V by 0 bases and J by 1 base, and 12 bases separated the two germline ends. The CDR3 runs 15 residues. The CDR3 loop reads CAWSVRAGAQETQYF. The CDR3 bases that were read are TGTGCCTGGAGTGTACGGGCGGGGGCCCAAGAGACC. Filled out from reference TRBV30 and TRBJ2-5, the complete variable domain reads SQTIHQWPATLVQPVGSPLSLECTVEGTSNPNLYWYRQAAGRGLQLLFYSVGIGQISSEVPQNLSASRPQDRQFILSSKKLLLSDSGFYLCAWSVRAGAQETQYFGPGTRLLVL.

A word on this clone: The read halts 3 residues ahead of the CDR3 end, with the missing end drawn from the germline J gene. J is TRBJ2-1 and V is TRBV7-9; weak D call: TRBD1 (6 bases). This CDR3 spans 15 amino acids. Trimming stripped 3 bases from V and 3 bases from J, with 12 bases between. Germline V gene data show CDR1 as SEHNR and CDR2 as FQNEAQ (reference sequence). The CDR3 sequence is CASSFWGPYYNEQFF. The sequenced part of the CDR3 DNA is TGTGCCAGCAGCTTCTGGGGGCCGTACTACAATGAG.

The CDR3 spells CASTRFGQDGEQYF. The CDR3 bases that were read are TGTGCCAGCACCAGATTCGGACAGGATGGCGAG. The chain has TRBV7-9 and TRBJ2-7, with 7 bases lining up with TRBD1. The sequence runs out 3 residues before the end of the CDR3; the remainder is reconstructed from the germline J gene. CDR1 is SEHNR and CDR2 is FQNEAQ in the germline V gene (reference sequence). This CDR3 region has 14 residues. J gave up 6 bases and V 7 bases, and 12 bases lay outside the gene matches.

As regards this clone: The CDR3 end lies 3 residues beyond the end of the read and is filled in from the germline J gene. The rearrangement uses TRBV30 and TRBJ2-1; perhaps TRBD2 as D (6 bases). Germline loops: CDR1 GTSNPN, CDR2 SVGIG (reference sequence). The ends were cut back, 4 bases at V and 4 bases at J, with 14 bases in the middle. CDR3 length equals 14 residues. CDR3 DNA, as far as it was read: TGTGCCTGGAACGGGGAGGCCCCTTACAATGAG. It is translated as CAWNGEAPYNE. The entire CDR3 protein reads CAWNGEAPYNEQFF.

CDR3 DNA, as far as it was read: TGTGCCAGCAGCGGGGGGTCGGTAACCTACAATGAG. Translating it yields CASSGGSVTYNE. The CDR3 reads in full as CASSGGSVTYNEQFF. This chain uses TRBV5-5 with TRBJ2-1, with D possibly matching TRBD2 (6 bases). The DNA ends 3 residues before the CDR3 does, and the rest of the CDR3 is filled in from the germline J gene. Looked up from germline, CDR1 is SGHKS and CDR2 is YYEKEE (reference sequence). CDR3 size: 15 residues. Trimming stripped 4 bases from V and 2 bases from J, with 13 bases between.